The 20 T cell receptor beta chains in this list originate from one sample, sequenced in a study of blood T cell repertoires in COVID-19. Clones were read by immunoSEQ multiplex PCR, and TCRdb kept only the in-frame ones, dropping some. The repertoire holds tens of thousands of clones, 60% to 85% seen once, with around a third in the top ten. The specimen sequenced was peripheral blood. All receptors come from a woman of 80 years or more with acute or convalescent COVID-19.

V gene TRBV10-1 combines with J gene TRBJ1-4, with D possibly matching TRBD1 (5 bases). Looked up from germline, CDR1 is WNHNN and CDR2 is SYGVQD (reference sequence). The germline V and J ends were trimmed by 3 bases and 7 bases, with 12 bases remaining between them. This CDR3 has 14 amino acids. The CDR3 protein is CASSEGRGVEKLFF. In DNA form, the CDR3 reads TGCGCCAGCAGTGAAGGGAGGGGAGTTGAAAAACTGTTTTTT.

This clone was observed once. The chain is built from TRBV7-8 and TRBJ2-3; the match to TRBD1 covers 7 bases. Germline values: CDR1 SGHVS, CDR2 FQNEAQ. The CDR3 extends over 15 amino acids. After removal of 1 base from V and 2 bases from J, the junction contained 3 bases not matched to a gene. In nucleotides, the CDR3 is TGTGCCAGCAGCTTAGGACAGGGAATCACAGATACGCAGTATTTT. It yields the protein CASSLGQGITDTQYF.

The chain carries TRBV28 and TRBJ2-7; TRBD1 matches 8 bases. The V and J ends lost 5 bases and 4 bases, in that order; junction bases with no gene match: 4. CDR3 length: 13 amino acids. CDR1 and CDR2 (germline): MDHEN, SYDVKM. Written as DNA, the CDR3 is TGTGCCAGCAGTGGACAGGGCGGGTACGAGCAGTACTTC. Its protein product is CASSGQGGYEQYF.

The rearrangement uses TRBV11-2 and TRBJ2-6, with a possible D match to TRBD2 (5 bases). CDR1 SGHAT and CDR2 FQNNGV come from the germline V gene. Trimming took 0 bases from V and 4 from J, leaving 7 bases between them. The CDR3 length is 15 residues. CDR3 loop: CASSLEGSGANVLTF. The CDR3 nucleotides read TGTGCCAGCAGCTTAGAGGGGAGCGGGGCCAACGTCCTGACTTTC.

The chain uses TRBV7-9 and TRBJ1-5; TRBD1 matches 11 bases. Losses at the gene ends were 5 bases for V and 7 bases for J; bases not matched to a gene: 7. This CDR3 is built from 15 residues. Germline-derived CDR1 and CDR2 are SEHNR and FQNEAQ (reference sequence). The CDR3 loop reads CASSDGQGARQPQHF. CDR3 bases: TGTGCCAGCAGCGATGGACAGGGGGCTCGACAGCCCCAGCATTTT.

This clone was detected only a few times. The J gene is TRBJ1-5, the V gene TRBV6-1; 7 bases are a match to TRBD1. There are 16 residues in the CDR3. V shed 2 bases and J 7 bases; nucleotides not matched to a gene: 11. Per the germline V gene, CDR1 is MNHNS and CDR2 is SASEGT. CDR3 DNA: TGTGCCAGCAGTGAATCCCCGACAGGGATAGGACAGCCCCAGCATTTT. This gives the protein CASSESPTGIGQPQHF.

The sample holds a few counts of this clone. J is TRBJ1-1 and V is TRBV10-2; D ambiguous. Trimming removed 6 bases from V and 4 bases from J, with 18 bases in between. Germline lookup yields CDR1 WSHSY and CDR2 SAAADI. The CDR3 loop spans 15 amino acids. Written as DNA, the CDR3 is TGCGCCAGCAGGAGTCCCTCCACATCGGGCACTGAAGCTTTCTTT. Translated: CASRSPSTSGTEAFF.

The V gene is TRBV5-1, the J gene TRBJ2-1; 8 nucleotides agree with TRBD2. Unmatched junction bases numbered 12, after V lost 4 bases and J lost 9 bases. The CDR3 is 15 amino acids. CDR1 and CDR2 from the germline V gene are SGHRS and YFSETQ. CDR3 sequence reads: CASSRGTRFSPEQFF. The CDR3 bases are TGCGCCAGCAGCAGAGGGACTAGATTCTCTCCTGAGCAGTTCTTC. Full variable domain (remainder filled in from reference TRBV5-1 and TRBJ2-1): KAGVTQTPRYLIKTRGQQVTLSCSPISGHRSVSWYQQTPGQGLQFLFEYFSETQRNKGNFPGRFSGRQFSNSRSEMNVSTLELGDSALYLCASSRGTRFSPEQFFGPGTRLTVL.

A single count supports this clone. V usage is TRBV6-5 and J usage is TRBJ2-1; 7 bases fit TRBD1. The CDR3 is 13 amino acids. With V trimmed by 7 bases and J by 12 bases, 12 bases remained unmatched. CDR1 is MNHEY, CDR2 SVGAGI, per germline. The CDR3 protein is CASTQGVGSRQFF. Written as DNA, the CDR3 is TGTGCCAGCACCCAGGGGGTTGGGTCCAGGCAGTTCTTC.

This clone showed up just once. The chain recombines TRBV29-1 with TRBJ1-2; D remains unclear. Germline loops: CDR1 SQVTM, CDR2 ANQGSEA. Trimming took off 3 bases at V and 4 bases at J, with 15 bases between the two ends. This CDR3 comprises 14 residues. For the CDR3, the DNA is TGCAGCGTTGAGTCACAGCTGGCCTCCTATGGCTACACCTTC. This sequence encodes CSVESQLASYGYTF.

This chain links TRBV10-2 with TRBJ2-7; TRBD2 is a possible D gene (6 bases). Trimming pared 5 bases from V and 0 bases from J, leaving 20 bases between. The CDR3 has 17 amino acids. Germline CDR1 WSHSY, CDR2 SAAADI. The CDR3 nucleotides are TGCGCCAGCAGTTCCGGACCGACGGTGGGGGGCTCCTACGAGCAGTACTTC. Amino acids: CASSSGPTVGGSYEQYF.

CDR3 protein: CASSRGEYRAFF. CDR3 bases: TGTGCCAGTAGTAGGGGGGAATATAGAGCTTTCTTT. V is TRBV19 and J is TRBJ1-1; D perhaps matches TRBD1 (5 bases). The CDR3 sequence is 12 residues long. V dropped 4 bases and J dropped 10 bases, with 13 bases sitting between them. Germline CDR1 and CDR2: LNHDA and SQIVND (reference sequence). Drawing the rest from reference TRBV19 and TRBJ1-1, the complete variable domain is DGGITQSPKYLFRKEGQNVTLSCEQNLNHDAMYWYRQDPGQGLRLIYYSQIVNDFQKGDIAEGYSVSREKKESFPLTVTSAQKNPTAFYLCASSRGEYRAFFGQGTRLTVV.

The V gene is TRBV6-5, the J gene TRBJ2-1, with 11 nucleotides matching TRBD2. The trim removed 6 bases at V and 6 bases at J, leaving 4 bases unmatched. The CDR3 spans 14 residues. In germline, CDR1 is MNHEY, CDR2 SVGAGI. The CDR3 DNA sequence: TGTGCCAGCAGGACTAGCGGGGCCCGCAATGAGCAGTTCTTC. Encoded protein: CASRTSGARNEQFF.

This clone has just one count. The chain couples TRBV19 to TRBJ2-2; D gene unclear. Trimming left V 1 base short and J 7 bases short, with 10 bases between. The CDR3 covers 14 residues. The V gene's germline CDR1 is LNHDA and CDR2 SQIVND (reference sequence). The CDR3 protein is CASSIVRVGGELFF. The CDR3 nucleotides are TGTGCCAGTAGTATAGTTAGAGTCGGCGGGGAGCTGTTTTTT.

The chain has TRBV19 and TRBJ1-1; D gene unclear. The germline V gene encodes CDR1 LNHDA and CDR2 SQIVND (reference sequence). CDR3 length equals 11 residues. V lost 6 bases and J 5 bases, leaving 7 bases between the germline ends. CDR3 sequence: CASRTFTEAFF. In DNA form, the CDR3 reads TGTGCCAGTAGGACATTTACTGAAGCTTTCTTT.

This clone was picked up many times. The genes are TRBV10-1 and TRBJ2-7; 9 bases are a match to TRBD1. CDR3 length: 17 residues. From germline, CDR1 is WNHNN and CDR2 SYGVQD (reference sequence). The J segment lost 6 bases and the V segment lost 2 bases, leaving 14 bases of the junction unmatched. This chain's CDR3 is CASSETDRDRVGGEQYF. The DNA of the CDR3 is TGCGCCAGCAGTGAGACTGACCGGGACAGGGTTGGTGGCGAGCAGTACTTC.

The chain carries TRBV19 and TRBJ2-7, with TRBD1 as a possible D gene (6 bases). CDR3 size: 13 residues. Germline V gene data show CDR1 as LNHDA and CDR2 as SQIVND (reference sequence). The V and J ends lost 6 bases and 4 bases respectively, with 13 bases between them. Written as DNA, the CDR3 is TGTGCCAGTAGGGGGGCAGGAGGATACGAGCAGTACTTC. The encoded protein is CASRGAGGYEQYF.

The V call is TRBV24-1, the J call TRBJ2-4, with a weak D call TRBD1 (5 bases). There are 15 residues in the CDR3. Trimming stripped 7 bases from V and 6 bases from J, with 18 bases between. Germline V gene sequence: CDR1 KGHDR, CDR2 SFDVKD. The DNA of the CDR3 is TGTGCCACCAGCCAAGGGGTCTTGTGGAGAAACATTCAGTACTTC. This encodes CATSQGVLWRNIQYF.

This rearrangement joins TRBV30 to TRBJ2-7; a weak D match, TRBD2 (6 bases). The CDR3 runs 13 residues. The germline V gene encodes CDR1 GTSNPN and CDR2 SVGIG (reference sequence). Trimming pared 0 bases from V and 7 bases from J, leaving 13 bases between. This CDR3 is CAWSVSGVGEQYF. In DNA form, the CDR3 reads TGTGCCTGGAGTGTATCGGGGGTGGGGGAGCAGTACTTC. The variable domain in full, completed from reference TRBV30 and TRBJ2-7, reads SQTIHQWPATLVQPVGSPLSLECTVEGTSNPNLYWYRQAAGRGLQLLFYSVGIGQISSEVPQNLSASRPQDRQFILSSKKLLLSDSGFYLCAWSVSGVGEQYFGPGTRLTVT.

There are a few counts of this clone. The V and J genes are TRBV18 and TRBJ1-1, with D unresolved. Germline V gives CDR1 KGHSH, CDR2 LQKENI. Trimming left V 3 bases short and J 2 bases short, with 13 bases between. The CDR3 has 15 amino acids. This CDR3 reads CASSPPELLNTEAFF. The CDR3 coding sequence is TGTGCCAGCTCACCCCCGGAGCTGTTAAACACTGAAGCTTTCTTT.